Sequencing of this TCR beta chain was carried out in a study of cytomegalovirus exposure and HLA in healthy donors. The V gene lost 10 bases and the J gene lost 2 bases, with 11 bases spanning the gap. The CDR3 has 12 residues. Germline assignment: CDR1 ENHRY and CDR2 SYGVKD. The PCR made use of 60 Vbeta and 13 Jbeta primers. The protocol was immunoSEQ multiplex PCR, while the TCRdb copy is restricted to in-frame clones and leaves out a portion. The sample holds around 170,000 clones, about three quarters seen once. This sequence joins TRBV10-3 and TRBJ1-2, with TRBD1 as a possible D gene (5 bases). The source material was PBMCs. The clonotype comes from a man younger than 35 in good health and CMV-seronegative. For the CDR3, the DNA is TGTGCCAGCGCCAAGGGGAACTATGGCTACACCTTC. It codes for CASAKGNYGYTF.